Following are 20 T cell receptor beta chains from one sample sequenced in a study of T-cell memory formation after mild COVID-19. A single record per CDR3 protein comes from TCRdb applying MiXCR to the 5' RACE reads. The sample consists of some 450,000 distinct CDR3 sequences, about 20% of them appearing once. The sample comprised PBMCs or a T cell subset sorted from them (not recorded which). The receptors were sampled from an adult woman who had mild COVID-19 (a few samples of this study predate the infection). Cell type and time point are not known.

In this sample, this clonotype turned up a few times. V usage is TRBV12-3 or TRBV12-4 and J usage is TRBJ2-3; 7 bases map to TRBD1. V dropped 5 bases and J dropped 4; count of bases not matched to a gene: 6. The CDR3 has 14 amino acids. In nucleotides, the CDR3 is TGTGCCAGCAGTCTACAGGGGTGGGCAGATACGCAGTATTTT. It codes for CASSLQGWADTQYF.

This clonotype has only a few counts. The chain uses TRBV9 and TRBJ2-3; 7 bases align to TRBD1. V lost 4 bases, J lost 1 base, and 12 bases stayed unmatched. This CDR3 is 17 amino acids long. Germline values: CDR1 SGDLS, CDR2 YYNGEE. Here the CDR3 DNA reads TGTGCCAGCAGCCTCACTTGGGACAGCCTTCGCACAGATACGCAGTATTTT. Its translation: CASSLTWDSLRTDTQYF.

This clonotype was found a few times. V and J are TRBV15 and TRBJ2-3; D is perhaps TRBD1 (5 bases). Per germline, CDR1 LNHNV and CDR2 YYDKDF (reference sequence). This CDR3 comprises 16 residues. Trimming removed 5 bases at V and 1 base at J, with 16 bases between. The CDR3 DNA is TGTGCCACCAGCTCAGTAAAGGGGCCGGGCACAGATACGCAGTATTTT. It specifies CATSSVKGPGTDTQYF. The complete variable domain, with remaining parts taken from reference TRBV15 and TRBJ2-3, reads DAMVIQNPRYQVTQFGKPVTLSCSQTLNHNVMYWYQQKSSQAPKLLFHYYDKDFNNEADTPDNFQSRRPNTSFCFLDIRSPGLGDTAMYLCATSSVKGPGTDTQYFGPGTRLTVL.

In its sample, this clonotype was seen a few times. The chain carries TRBV7-9 and TRBJ1-6; D remains unclear. Trimming cost V 5 bases and J 14 bases, with 19 bases left between them. There are 14 residues in the CDR3. Germline CDR1 and CDR2: SEHNR and FQNEAQ (reference sequence). The CDR3 loop reads CASSIDGFSQALHF. For the CDR3, the DNA is TGTGCCAGCAGCATAGACGGATTCTCTCAAGCCCTCCACTTT.

This sequence joins TRBV18 and TRBJ2-3, with D possibly being TRBD2 (5 bases). Trimming cost V 3 bases and J 1 base, with 20 bases left between them. Germline CDR1 reads KGHSH; CDR2 reads LQKENI. This CDR3 has 18 amino acids. The CDR3 spells CASSPRRRLNSGTDTQYF. The CDR3 DNA reads as TGTGCCAGCTCACCCCGGCGGCGACTAAATAGTGGCACAGATACGCAGTATTTT.

V is TRBV3-1 and J is TRBJ2-7; the D gene is possibly TRBD2 (7 bases). Trimming removed 3 bases from V and 7 bases from J, with 19 bases in between. Germline V gene sequence: CDR1 LGHDT, CDR2 YNNKEL (reference sequence). The CDR3 runs 15 residues. The CDR3 sequence: CASSQPGAGVWEQYF. The CDR3 bases are TGTGCCAGCAGCCAGCCGGGGGCGGGAGTTTGGGAGCAGTACTTC.

There are a few counts of this clonotype. This chain joins TRBV7-8 and TRBJ2-5; D tentatively reads TRBD1 or TRBD2 (6 bases each). The germline V gene encodes CDR1 SGHVS and CDR2 FQNEAQ. V gave up 2 bases and J gave up 2 bases, with 15 bases separating them. CDR3 length equals 16 residues. The CDR3 sequence is CASSLFPGATQETQYF. The CDR3 bases are TGTGCCAGCAGCTTATTTCCGGGGGCCACACAAGAGACCCAGTACTTC.

This clonotype was picked up a small number of times. The chain combines TRBV9 with TRBJ2-7; D is undetermined. V dropped 0 bases and J dropped 2 bases, with 6 bases sitting between them. Germline V gene data show CDR1 as SGDLS and CDR2 as YYNGEE. The CDR3 consists of 13 residues. CDR3 amino acids: CASSVGPTYEQYF. CDR3 coding DNA: TGTGCCAGCAGCGTAGGTCCGACCTACGAGCAGTACTTC.

This clonotype has just a few counts. The J gene is TRBJ2-1, the V gene TRBV20-1, with TRBD2 identical over 10 bases. The ends lost 6 bases at V and 2 bases at J; junction bases unmatched: 1. The CDR3 covers 13 residues. In germline, CDR1 is DFQATT, CDR2 SNEGSKA (reference sequence). CDR3 loop: CSAGLAAYNEQFF. The DNA for the CDR3 is TGCAGTGCAGGACTAGCGGCCTACAATGAGCAGTTCTTC.

The chain carries TRBV5-1 and TRBJ2-3; D might be TRBD1 or TRBD2, each matching 6 bases. Germline values: CDR1 SGHRS, CDR2 YFSETQ. The CDR3 runs to 16 residues. With 0 bases removed from V and 2 bases from J, the gap between germline ends came to 13 bases. The chain's CDR3 is CASSLVLGGFTDTQYF. The DNA for the CDR3 is TGCGCCAGCAGCTTGGTTCTAGGGGGGTTCACAGATACGCAGTATTTT.

This chain links TRBV4-1 with TRBJ1-5; D may be TRBD1 (5 bases). V gave up 4 bases and J gave up 2 bases, with 18 bases separating them. From germline, CDR1 is MGHRA and CDR2 YSYEKL. This CDR3 contains 17 residues. In nucleotides, the CDR3 is TGCGCCAGCAGCCCGCGGGACTCCCGATTGGGCAATCAGCCCCAGCATTTT. Protein: CASSPRDSRLGNQPQHF.

CDR3 protein: CASTSNPTVSSTDTQYF. The DNA of the CDR3 is TGTGCCAGCACTTCTAACCCGACAGTTTCTAGCACAGATACGCAGTATTTT. This rearrangement joins TRBV12-3 or TRBV12-4 to TRBJ2-3, with D maybe TRBD1 (5 bases). Trimming left V 7 bases short and J 0 bases short, with 20 bases between. The CDR3 contains 17 residues.

This clonotype was seen only a few times. The chain employs TRBV20-1 and TRBJ1-5; D not resolved. Trimming removed 3 bases at V and 0 bases at J, with 15 bases between. Germline-derived CDR1 and CDR2 are DFQATT and SNEGSKA (reference sequence). This CDR3 comprises 16 residues. CDR3: CSASPRTAHSNQPQHF. Here the CDR3 DNA reads TGCAGTGCTAGCCCCCGAACAGCCCATAGCAATCAGCCCCAGCATTTT.

The CDR3 DNA sequence: TGTGCCAGCACGCAGGGACTAGGTCTCAATGAGCAGTTCTTC. Encoded protein: CASTQGLGLNEQFF. V and J are TRBV6-2 or TRBV6-3 and TRBJ2-1; 8 bases map to TRBD2. The trim removed 7 bases at V and 6 bases at J, leaving 8 bases unmatched. The CDR3 is made up of 14 amino acids. Germline CDR1 and CDR2: MNHEY and SVGEGT.

This clonotype came up a few times. V usage is TRBV25-1 and J usage is TRBJ1-1, with TRBD1 as a possible D gene (5 bases). Germline CDR1 is MGHDK and CDR2 is SYGVNS. There are 11 residues in the CDR3. Trimming left V 2 bases short and J 9 bases short, with 7 bases between. DNA of the CDR3: TGTGCCAGCAGTGAAACAGGCCAAGCTTTCTTT. It yields the protein CASSETGQAFF.

The rearrangement uses TRBV18 and TRBJ1-5; tentatively, D is TRBD1 (6 bases). Germline CDR1 reads KGHSH; CDR2 reads LQKENI. V gave up 3 bases and J gave up 0 bases, with 15 bases separating them. CDR3 length: 17 amino acids. CDR3 in amino acids: CASSPEQGFYSNQPQHF. In DNA form, the CDR3 reads TGTGCCAGCTCACCGGAACAGGGCTTTTATAGCAATCAGCCCCAGCATTTT.

In this sample, this clonotype turned up a few times. The V and J genes are TRBV5-1 and TRBJ2-4; TRBD1 matches 8 bases. This CDR3 region has 13 residues. In germline, CDR1 is SGHRS, CDR2 YFSETQ. V was clipped by 0 bases and J by 8 bases; unmatched bases: 1. In nucleotides, the CDR3 is TGCGCCAGCAGCTTGGACAGGGGGGACATTCAGTACTTC. It yields the protein CASSLDRGDIQYF.

In its sample, this clonotype was seen a few times. The chain employs TRBV5-5 and TRBJ1-1; unclear D gene. Trimming stripped 2 bases from V and 2 bases from J, with 10 bases between. Germline values: CDR1 SGHKS, CDR2 YYEKEE (reference sequence). CDR3 length equals 14 residues. CDR3 sequence: CASSFRQTNTEAFF. DNA for the CDR3: TGTGCCAGCAGCTTCAGGCAGACTAACACTGAAGCTTTCTTT.

This clonotype was picked up one time. This chain uses TRBV20-1 with TRBJ1-3; 7 bases fit TRBD1. With 0 bases clipped from V and 4 bases from J, the junction kept 6 bases outside the gene matches. Per germline, CDR1 DFQATT and CDR2 SNEGSKA (reference sequence). The CDR3 is made up of 15 amino acids. CDR3 loop: CSARENRGHGNTIYF. The DNA for the CDR3 is TGCAGTGCTAGAGAAAACAGGGGACACGGAAACACCATATATTTT.

The chain uses TRBV29-1 and TRBJ2-1, with a weak D call TRBD1 (6 bases). V lost 3 bases and J lost 3, with 12 bases in between. The CDR3 length is 14 residues. Germline loops: CDR1 SQVTM, CDR2 ANQGSEA. This CDR3 is CSVDTGTLYNEQFF. The CDR3 DNA follows: TGCAGCGTTGATACGGGGACACTCTACAATGAGCAGTTCTTC.